This T cell receptor beta chain was found in a study of siplizumab effects on memory and regulatory T cells. Sequenced by immunoSEQ multiplex PCR; TCRdb stores in-frame clones only, minus some. The sample lists some 100,000 clones, approximately 92% seen once, with roughly 2.7% in the top ten. Trimming left V 5 bases short and J 2 bases short, with 10 bases between. The germline CDR1 and CDR2 sequences are WNHNN and SYGVQD (reference sequence). The CDR3 totals 13 residues. This receptor was taken from a human donor in good health. Some clones in this sample may be carry-over from other donors' samples. V and J are TRBV10-1 and TRBJ2-7; TRBD2 is a possible D gene (5 bases). The specimen was CD4+ T cells sorted from blood. CDR3 in amino acids: CASSSTGTYEQYF. For the CDR3, the DNA is TGCGCCAGCAGTTCGACGGGAACCTACGAGCAGTACTTC.